Each of the 10 T cell receptor beta chains below was sequenced from the same sample in a study of blood T cell repertoires in COVID-19. Measured with immunoSEQ multiplex PCR; TCRdb has only the in-frame clones, and not every one. This table holds about 380,000 clones, roughly 77% found once. What was sequenced was peripheral blood. Every receptor here comes from a human donor with acute or convalescent COVID-19. The donor label of this sample is uncertain.

This clone was observed a handful of times. The chain has TRBV2 and TRBJ1-1; a possible D gene is TRBD1 (6 bases). The CDR3 runs 15 residues. V dropped 8 bases and J dropped 0 bases, with 16 bases sitting between them. Per germline, CDR1 SNHLY and CDR2 FYNNEI. In DNA, the CDR3 is TGTGCCAGCTCCGGGGTCGGGGGGCTGAACACTGAAGCTTTCTTT. Protein product: CASSGVGGLNTEAFF.

This clone has just a few counts. The chain has TRBV18 and TRBJ2-7; TRBD1 is a possible D gene (6 bases). The CDR3 contains 16 residues. CDR1 is KGHSH, CDR2 LQKENI, per germline. The germline V and J ends were trimmed by 0 bases and 3 bases, with 15 bases remaining between them. The CDR3 sequence is CASSPPGSGHFYEQYF. DNA of the CDR3: TGTGCCAGCTCACCACCGGGTTCGGGACACTTCTACGAGCAGTACTTC.

This rearrangement joins TRBV19 to TRBJ1-4; D call uncertain. Germline V gives CDR1 LNHDA, CDR2 SQIVND (reference sequence). CDR3 size: 14 residues. The V end was cut by 7 bases, the J end by 8 bases, with 17 bases between. The CDR3 nucleotides are TGTGCCAGTACCATAGGAGGTTCAGGAGAAAAACTGTTTTTT. Protein sequence: CASTIGGSGEKLFF.

This clone came up once. CDR3 loop: CAISGEKRRGYTF. DNA for the CDR3: TGTGCCATCAGTGGGGAGAAAAGAAGGGGCTACACCTTC. This chain links TRBV10-3 with TRBJ1-2; D unresolved. Deletions cut 4 bases from V and 8 bases from J, with 14 bases between. The CDR3 is 13 amino acids. Germline CDR1 is ENHRY and CDR2 is SYGVKD.

CDR3 region: CASMGGDNSPLHF. The CDR3 DNA reads TGTGCCAGCATGGGAGGGGATAATTCACCCCTCCACTTT. The chain is built from TRBV6-5 and TRBJ1-6; possible D gene TRBD1, 5 bases. Germline V gene sequence: CDR1 MNHEY, CDR2 SVGAGI. The CDR3 sequence is 13 residues long. The ends were cut back, 7 bases at V and 5 bases at J, with 9 bases in the middle.

The chain has TRBV18 and TRBJ1-2, with D tentatively TRBD1 (5 bases). In germline, CDR1 is KGHSH, CDR2 LQKENI. V lost 3 bases and J 5 bases, leaving 13 bases between the germline ends. The CDR3 contains 14 residues. The CDR3 protein is CASSPGGGRYGYTF. CDR3 nucleotides: TGTGCCAGCTCACCGGGCGGGGGAAGATATGGCTACACCTTC.

The V and J genes are TRBV9 and TRBJ1-1; the match to TRBD1 covers 8 bases. Germline-derived CDR1 and CDR2 are SGDLS and YYNGEE. This CDR3 has 16 amino acids. The J segment lost 3 bases and the V segment lost 6 bases, leaving 13 bases of the junction unmatched. The CDR3: CASTNSGGPLHTEAFF. Here the CDR3 DNA reads TGTGCCAGCACCAACTCAGGGGGCCCTTTGCACACTGAAGCTTTCTTT.

The V and J genes are TRBV7-9 and TRBJ2-7; D is undetermined. Germline V gives CDR1 SEHNR, CDR2 FQNEAQ (reference sequence). Trimming removed 5 bases from V and 0 bases from J, with 8 bases in between. The CDR3 length is 13 residues. The CDR3 DNA sequence: TGTGCCAGCAGCGCAACCAGCTCCTACGAGCAGTACTTC. Amino acids: CASSATSSYEQYF.

The chain carries TRBV18 and TRBJ1-3; weak D call: TRBD1 (5 bases). CDR1 and CDR2 (germline): KGHSH, LQKENI. V was trimmed by 1 base and J by 0 bases, leaving 7 bases between them. This CDR3 is built from 15 residues. CDR3 residues: CASSPRQSSGNTIYF. The CDR3 DNA follows: TGTGCCAGCTCACCACGACAGAGCTCTGGAAACACCATATATTTT. Full variable domain (remainder filled in from reference TRBV18 and TRBJ1-3): NAGVMQNPRHLVRRRGQEARLRCSPMKGHSHVYWYRQLPEEGLKFMVYLQKENIIDESGMPKERFSAEFPKEGPSILRIQQVVRGDSAAYFCASSPRQSSGNTIYFGEGSWLTVV.

The chain uses TRBV15 and TRBJ2-1; 7 bases align to TRBD1. Germline assignment: CDR1 LNHNV and CDR2 YYDKDF (reference sequence). The CDR3 length is 16 residues. The V gene end was trimmed by 3 bases and the J gene end by 5 bases; junction bases not matched to a gene: 10. The CDR3 region has the DNA TGTGCCACCAGCAGGCCCCCCACCGGGACAGACAATGAGCAGTTCTTC. Translation: CATSRPPTGTDNEQFF.